This T cell receptor (beta chain) appears in the sequencing data of a study of cytomegalovirus exposure and HLA in healthy donors. Regarding the study as a whole: Common viral pathogens seemed to be connected with several of the most significant clusters, according to a later analysis. Cytomegalovirus status was reportedly diagnosed by the classifier with high sensitivity and specificity. An analysis done earlier found most TCR beta V segments productive about 87% or about 30% of the time.

This CDR3 region has 13 residues. From germline, CDR1 is MNHNS and CDR2 SASEGT. Between the trimmed V and J ends, which lost 5 bases and 5 bases, there was a span of 12 bases. Vbeta (60) and Jbeta (13) primers were used in the PCR. Original processing notes: In a later analysis, the count reached 82 million or so unique TCR beta chains, with roughly 11 million shared. Profiling relied on immunoSEQ multiplex PCR, and the TCRdb table lists in-frame clones only, not all of them. That table furnishes V, J and clone size, whereas the DNA furnished D and trimming. The sample comprises around 120,000 clones, about three quarters of which are singletons, and roughly 5.6% rests with the top ten. On this clone itself: The antigen remains unidentified.

This chain uses TRBV6-1 with TRBJ1-1, with D possibly being TRBD1 (5 bases). The receptor was derived from a female donor in good health and CMV-seropositive. The sequenced sample consisted of PBMCs. The CDR3 loop is CASSYLQGTEAFF. CDR3 DNA: TGTGCCAGCAGTTATCTTCAGGGTACTGAAGCTTTCTTT.